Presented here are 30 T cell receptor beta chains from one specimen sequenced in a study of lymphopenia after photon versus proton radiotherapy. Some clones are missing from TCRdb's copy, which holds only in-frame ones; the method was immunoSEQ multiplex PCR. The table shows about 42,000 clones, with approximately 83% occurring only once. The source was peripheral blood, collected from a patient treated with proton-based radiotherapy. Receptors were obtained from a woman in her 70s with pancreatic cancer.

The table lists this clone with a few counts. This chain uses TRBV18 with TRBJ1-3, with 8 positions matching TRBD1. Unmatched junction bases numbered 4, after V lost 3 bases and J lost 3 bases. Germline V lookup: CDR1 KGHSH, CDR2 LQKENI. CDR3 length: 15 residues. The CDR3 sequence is CASSPTGQGGNTIYF. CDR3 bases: TGTGCCAGCTCACCCACCGGACAGGGTGGAAACACCATATATTTT. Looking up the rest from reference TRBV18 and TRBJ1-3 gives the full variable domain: NAGVMQNPRHLVRRRGQEARLRCSPMKGHSHVYWYRQLPEEGLKFMVYLQKENIIDESGMPKERFSAEFPKEGPSILRIQQVVRGDSAAYFCASSPTGQGGNTIYFGEGSWLTVV.

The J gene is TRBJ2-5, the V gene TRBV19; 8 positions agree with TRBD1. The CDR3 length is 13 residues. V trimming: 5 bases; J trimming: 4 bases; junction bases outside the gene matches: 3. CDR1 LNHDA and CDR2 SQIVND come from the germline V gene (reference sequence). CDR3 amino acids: CASSQGTGETQYF. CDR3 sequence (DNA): TGTGCCAGTAGTCAAGGGACAGGAGAGACCCAGTACTTC.

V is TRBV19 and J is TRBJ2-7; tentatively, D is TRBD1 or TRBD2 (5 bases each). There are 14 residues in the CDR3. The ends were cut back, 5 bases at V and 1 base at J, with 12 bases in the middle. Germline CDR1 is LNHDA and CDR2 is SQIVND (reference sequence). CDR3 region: CASSLRDGSYEQYF. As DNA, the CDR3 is TGTGCCAGTAGTCTCCGGGACGGGTCCTACGAGCAGTACTTC.

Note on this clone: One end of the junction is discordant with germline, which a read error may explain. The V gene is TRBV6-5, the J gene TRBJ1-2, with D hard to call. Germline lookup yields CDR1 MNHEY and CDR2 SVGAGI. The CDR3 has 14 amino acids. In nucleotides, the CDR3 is TGTGCCATCAGTGATACGGGAAATAACTATGGCTACACCTTC. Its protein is CAISDTGNNYGYTF.

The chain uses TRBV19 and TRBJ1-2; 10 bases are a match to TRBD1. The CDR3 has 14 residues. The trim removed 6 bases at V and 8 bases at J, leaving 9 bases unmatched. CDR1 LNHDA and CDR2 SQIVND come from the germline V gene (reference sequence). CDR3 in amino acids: CASREFGQGEGYTF. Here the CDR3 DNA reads TGTGCCAGTAGGGAGTTTGGACAGGGGGAAGGCTACACCTTC.

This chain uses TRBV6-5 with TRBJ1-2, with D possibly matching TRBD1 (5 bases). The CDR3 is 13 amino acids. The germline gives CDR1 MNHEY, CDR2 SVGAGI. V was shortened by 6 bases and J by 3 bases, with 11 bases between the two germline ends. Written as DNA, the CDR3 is TGTGCCAGCAGGGAGACAGTGGACTATGGCTACACCTTC. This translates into CASRETVDYGYTF.

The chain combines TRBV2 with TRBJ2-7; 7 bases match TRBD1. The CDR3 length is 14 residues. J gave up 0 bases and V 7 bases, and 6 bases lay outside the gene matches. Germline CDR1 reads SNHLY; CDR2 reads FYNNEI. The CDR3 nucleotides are TGTGCCAGCAATACCGGGACAGCCTCCTACGAGCAGTACTTC. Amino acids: CASNTGTASYEQYF. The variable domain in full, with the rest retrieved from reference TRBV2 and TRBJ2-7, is EPEVTQTPSHQVTQMGQEVILRCVPISNHLYFYWYRQILGQKVEFLVSFYNNEISEKSEIFDDQFSVERPDGSNFTLKIRSTKLEDSAMYFCASNTGTASYEQYFGPGTRLTVT.

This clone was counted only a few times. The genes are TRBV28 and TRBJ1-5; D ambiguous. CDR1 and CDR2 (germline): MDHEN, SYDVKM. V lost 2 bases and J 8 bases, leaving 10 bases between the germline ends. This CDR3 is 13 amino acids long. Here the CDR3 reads CASSLGWGEPQHF. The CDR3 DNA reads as TGTGCCAGCAGTTTAGGCTGGGGAGAGCCCCAGCATTTT.

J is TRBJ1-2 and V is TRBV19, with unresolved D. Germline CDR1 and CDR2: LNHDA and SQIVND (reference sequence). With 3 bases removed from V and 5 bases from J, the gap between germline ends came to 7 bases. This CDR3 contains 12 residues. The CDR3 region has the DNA TGTGCCAGTAGTATCTTCGGATATGGCTACACCTTC. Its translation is CASSIFGYGYTF.

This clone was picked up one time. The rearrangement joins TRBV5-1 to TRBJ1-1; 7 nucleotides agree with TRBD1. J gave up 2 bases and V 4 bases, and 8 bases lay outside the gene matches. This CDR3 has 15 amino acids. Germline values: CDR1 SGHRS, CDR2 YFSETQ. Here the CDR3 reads CASSRGTAKNTEAFF. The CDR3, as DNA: TGCGCCAGCAGCAGGGGGACAGCAAAAAACACTGAAGCTTTCTTT.

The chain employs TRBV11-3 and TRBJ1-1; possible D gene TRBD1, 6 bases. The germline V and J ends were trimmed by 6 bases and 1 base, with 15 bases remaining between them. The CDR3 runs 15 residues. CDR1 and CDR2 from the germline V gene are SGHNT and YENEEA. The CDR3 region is CASRDRTGANTEAFF. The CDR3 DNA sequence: TGTGCCAGCAGGGACAGAACAGGAGCGAACACTGAAGCTTTCTTT.

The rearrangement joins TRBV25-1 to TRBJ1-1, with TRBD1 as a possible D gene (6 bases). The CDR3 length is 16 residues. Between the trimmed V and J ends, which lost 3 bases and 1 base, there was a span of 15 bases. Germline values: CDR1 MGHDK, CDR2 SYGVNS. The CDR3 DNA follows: TGTGCCAGCAGTGATGAGGGGGGCAGGAAGAACACTGAAGCTTTCTTT. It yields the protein CASSDEGGRKNTEAFF.

CDR3 nucleotide sequence: TGTGCCTCCAGGGGCGCGGACGAGCAGTACTTC. Its protein is CASRGADEQYF. The chain uses TRBV2 and TRBJ2-7; the D gene is possibly TRBD1 (6 bases). Trimming took 11 bases from V and 5 from J, leaving 13 bases between them. Germline-derived CDR1 and CDR2 are SNHLY and FYNNEI. This CDR3 comprises 11 residues. The full variable domain, with the rest looked up from reference TRBV2 and TRBJ2-7, is EPEVTQTPSHQVTQMGQEVILRCVPISNHLYFYWYRQILGQKVEFLVSFYNNEISEKSEIFDDQFSVERPDGSNFTLKIRSTKLEDSAMYFCASRGADEQYFGPGTRLTVT.

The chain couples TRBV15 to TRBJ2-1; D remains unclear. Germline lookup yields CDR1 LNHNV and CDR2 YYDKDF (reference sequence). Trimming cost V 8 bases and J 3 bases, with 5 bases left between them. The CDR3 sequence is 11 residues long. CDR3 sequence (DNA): TGTGCCACCGCCGACTACAATGAGCAGTTCTTC. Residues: CATADYNEQFF.

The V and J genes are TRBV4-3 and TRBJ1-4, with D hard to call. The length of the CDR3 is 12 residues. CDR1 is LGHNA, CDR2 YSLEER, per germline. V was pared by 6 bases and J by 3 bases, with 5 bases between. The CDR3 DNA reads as TGCGCCAGCAGGCGGTCTAATGAAAAACTGTTTTTT. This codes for CASRRSNEKLFF.

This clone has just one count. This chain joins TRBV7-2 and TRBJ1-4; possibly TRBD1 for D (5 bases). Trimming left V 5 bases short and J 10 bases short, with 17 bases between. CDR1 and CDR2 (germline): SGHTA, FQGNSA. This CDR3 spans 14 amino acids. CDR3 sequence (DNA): TGTGCCAGCAGCGGGGGAAATGGGGTTGGAAAACTGTTTTTT. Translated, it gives CASSGGNGVGKLFF.

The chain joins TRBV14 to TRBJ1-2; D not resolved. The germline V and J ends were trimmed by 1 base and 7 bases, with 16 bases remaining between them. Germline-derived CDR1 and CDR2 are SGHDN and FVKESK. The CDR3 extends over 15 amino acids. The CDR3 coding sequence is TGTGCCAGCAGCCAAGGACCCTCGCTTGGGGTTGGCTACACCTTC. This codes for CASSQGPSLGVGYTF.

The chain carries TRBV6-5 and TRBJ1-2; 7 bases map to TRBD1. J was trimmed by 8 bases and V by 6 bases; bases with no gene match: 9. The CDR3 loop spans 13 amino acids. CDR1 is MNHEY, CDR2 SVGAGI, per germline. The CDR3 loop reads CASRPDRASGYTF. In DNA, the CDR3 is TGTGCCAGCAGACCCGACAGGGCCAGCGGCTACACCTTC.

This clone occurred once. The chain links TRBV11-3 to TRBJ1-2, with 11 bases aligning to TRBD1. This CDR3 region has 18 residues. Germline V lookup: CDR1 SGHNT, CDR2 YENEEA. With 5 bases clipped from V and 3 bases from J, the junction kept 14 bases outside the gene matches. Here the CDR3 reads CASSPQDRGRDRDYGYTF. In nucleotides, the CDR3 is TGTGCCAGCAGCCCTCAGGACAGGGGGCGTGATAGGGACTATGGCTACACCTTC.

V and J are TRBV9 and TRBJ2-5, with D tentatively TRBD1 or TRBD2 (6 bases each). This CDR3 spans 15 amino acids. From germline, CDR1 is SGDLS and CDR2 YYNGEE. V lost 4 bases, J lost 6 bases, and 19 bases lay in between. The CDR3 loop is CASSSRDIFAKTQYF. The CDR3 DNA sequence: TGTGCCAGCAGCTCGCGGGACATTTTCGCTAAGACCCAGTACTTC.

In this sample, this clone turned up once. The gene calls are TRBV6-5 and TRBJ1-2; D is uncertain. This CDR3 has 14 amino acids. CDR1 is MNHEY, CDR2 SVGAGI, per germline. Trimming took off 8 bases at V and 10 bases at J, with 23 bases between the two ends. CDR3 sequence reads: CASVSHPASGYYTF. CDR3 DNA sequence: TGTGCCAGCGTTTCCCATCCAGCGTCCGGCTACTACACCTTC.

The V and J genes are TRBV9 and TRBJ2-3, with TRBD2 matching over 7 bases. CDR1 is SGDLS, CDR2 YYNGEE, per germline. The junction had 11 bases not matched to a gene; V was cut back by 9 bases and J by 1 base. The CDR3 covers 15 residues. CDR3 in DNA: TGTGCCACAGGGAGCGGGATCGAAGGCACAGATACGCAGTATTTT. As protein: CATGSGIEGTDTQYF.

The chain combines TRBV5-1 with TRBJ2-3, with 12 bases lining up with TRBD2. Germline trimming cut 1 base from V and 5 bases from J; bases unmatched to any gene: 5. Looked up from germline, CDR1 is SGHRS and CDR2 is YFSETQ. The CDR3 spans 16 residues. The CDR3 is CASSLNLAGGQDTQYF. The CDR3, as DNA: TGCGCCAGCAGCTTGAATCTAGCGGGAGGGCAAGATACGCAGTATTTT.

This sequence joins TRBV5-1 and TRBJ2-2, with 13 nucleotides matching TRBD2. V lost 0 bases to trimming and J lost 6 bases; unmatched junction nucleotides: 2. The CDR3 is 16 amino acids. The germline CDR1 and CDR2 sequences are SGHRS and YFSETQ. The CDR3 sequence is CASSLGLAGGSGELFF. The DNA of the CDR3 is TGCGCCAGCAGCTTGGGACTAGCGGGGGGTTCCGGGGAGCTGTTTTTT.

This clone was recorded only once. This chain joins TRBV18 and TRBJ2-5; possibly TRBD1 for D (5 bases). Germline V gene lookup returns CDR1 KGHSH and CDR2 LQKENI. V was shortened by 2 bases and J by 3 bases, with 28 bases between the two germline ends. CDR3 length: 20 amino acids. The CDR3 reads CASSPSLFKLQIQGEETQYF. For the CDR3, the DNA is TGTGCCAGCTCACCAAGTTTGTTTAAGCTTCAAATACAAGGGGAAGAGACCCAGTACTTC.

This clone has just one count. For the CDR3, the DNA is TGTGCCTGGAGTGTACAGCGTCGGCAGAGCTACGAGCAGTACTTC. Encoded protein: CAWSVQRRQSYEQYF. This chain uses TRBV30 with TRBJ2-7; no firm D call. Germline CDR1 reads GTSNPN; CDR2 reads SVGIG (reference sequence). V dropped 0 bases and J dropped 3 bases, with 15 bases sitting between them. The length of the CDR3 is 15 residues.

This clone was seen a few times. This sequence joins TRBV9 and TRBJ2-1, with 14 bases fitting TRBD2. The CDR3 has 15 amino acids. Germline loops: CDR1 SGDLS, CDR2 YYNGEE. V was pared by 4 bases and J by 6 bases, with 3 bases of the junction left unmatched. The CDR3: CASSLGLAGVNEQFF. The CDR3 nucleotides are TGTGCCAGCAGCCTGGGACTAGCGGGAGTCAATGAGCAGTTCTTC. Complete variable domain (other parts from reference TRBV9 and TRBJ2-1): DSGVTQTPKHLITATGQRVTLRCSPRSGDLSVYWYQQSLDQGLQFLIQYYNGEERAKGNILERFSAQQFPDLHSELNLSSLELGDSALYFCASSLGLAGVNEQFFGPGTRLTVL.

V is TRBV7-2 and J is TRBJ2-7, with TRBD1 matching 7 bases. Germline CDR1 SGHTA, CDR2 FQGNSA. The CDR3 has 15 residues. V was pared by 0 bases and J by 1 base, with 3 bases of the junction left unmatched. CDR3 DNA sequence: TGTGCCAGCAGCTTAGCGGACAGGTTATCCTACGAGCAGTACTTC. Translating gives CASSLADRLSYEQYF.

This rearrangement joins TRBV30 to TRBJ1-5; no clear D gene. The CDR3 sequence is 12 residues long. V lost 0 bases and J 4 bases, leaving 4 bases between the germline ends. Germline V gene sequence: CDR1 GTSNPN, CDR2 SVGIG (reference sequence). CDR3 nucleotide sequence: TGTGCCTGGAGTGTACGTAATCAGCCCCAGCATTTT. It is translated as CAWSVRNQPQHF. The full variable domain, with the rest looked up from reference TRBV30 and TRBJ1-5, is SQTIHQWPATLVQPVGSPLSLECTVEGTSNPNLYWYRQAAGRGLQLLFYSVGIGQISSEVPQNLSASRPQDRQFILSSKKLLLSDSGFYLCAWSVRNQPQHFGDGTRLSIL.

CDR3 DNA sequence: TGTGCCAGTAGTATCCAGGGGGCGCGAGGGGCCAACGTCCTGACTTTC. Translated: CASSIQGARGANVLTF. V gene TRBV19 combines with J gene TRBJ2-6, with 8 bases lining up with TRBD1. Germline V gene sequence: CDR1 LNHDA, CDR2 SQIVND (reference sequence). The CDR3 is made up of 16 amino acids. J lost 4 bases, V lost 3 bases, and 5 bases had no gene match.